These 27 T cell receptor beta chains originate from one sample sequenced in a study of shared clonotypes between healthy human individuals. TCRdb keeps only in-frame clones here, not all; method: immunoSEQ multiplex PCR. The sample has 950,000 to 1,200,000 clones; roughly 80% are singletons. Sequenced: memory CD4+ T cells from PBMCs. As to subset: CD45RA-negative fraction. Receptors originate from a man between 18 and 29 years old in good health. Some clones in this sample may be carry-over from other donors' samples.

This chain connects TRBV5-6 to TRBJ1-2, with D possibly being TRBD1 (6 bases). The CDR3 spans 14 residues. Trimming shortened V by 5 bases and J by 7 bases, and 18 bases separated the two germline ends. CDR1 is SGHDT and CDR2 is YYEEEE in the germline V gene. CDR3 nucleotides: TGTGCCAGCAGTGTACAGGGCGAAGATTTTGGCTACACCTTC. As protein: CASSVQGEDFGYTF.

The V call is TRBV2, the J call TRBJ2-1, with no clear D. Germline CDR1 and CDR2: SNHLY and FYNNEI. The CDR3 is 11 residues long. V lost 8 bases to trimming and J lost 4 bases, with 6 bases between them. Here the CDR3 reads CASLGYNEQFF. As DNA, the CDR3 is TGTGCCAGCTTGGGGTACAATGAGCAGTTCTTC.

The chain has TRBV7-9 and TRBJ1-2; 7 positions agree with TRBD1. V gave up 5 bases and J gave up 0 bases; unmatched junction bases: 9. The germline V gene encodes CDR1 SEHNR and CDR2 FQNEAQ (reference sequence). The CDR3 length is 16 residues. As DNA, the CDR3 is TGTGCCAGCAGCCCCCTACCGGGACAGACTAACTATGGCTACACCTTC. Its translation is CASSPLPGQTNYGYTF.

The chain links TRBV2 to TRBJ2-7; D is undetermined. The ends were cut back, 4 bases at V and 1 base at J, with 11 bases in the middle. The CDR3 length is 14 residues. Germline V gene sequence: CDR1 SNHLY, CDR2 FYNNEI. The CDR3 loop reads CASSGFQISYEQYF. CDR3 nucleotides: TGTGCCAGCAGTGGATTTCAGATTTCCTACGAGCAGTACTTC. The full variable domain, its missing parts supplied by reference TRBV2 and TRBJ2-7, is EPEVTQTPSHQVTQMGQEVILRCVPISNHLYFYWYRQILGQKVEFLVSFYNNEISEKSEIFDDQFSVERPDGSNFTLKIRSTKLEDSAMYFCASSGFQISYEQYFGPGTRLTVT.

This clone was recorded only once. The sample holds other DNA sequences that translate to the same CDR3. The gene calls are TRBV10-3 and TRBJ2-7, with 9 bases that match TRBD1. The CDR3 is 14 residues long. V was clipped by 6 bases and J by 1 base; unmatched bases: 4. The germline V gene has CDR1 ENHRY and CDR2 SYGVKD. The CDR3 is CAISIGQGSYEQYF. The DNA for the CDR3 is TGTGCCATCAGCATCGGACAGGGGTCCTACGAGCAGTACTTC.

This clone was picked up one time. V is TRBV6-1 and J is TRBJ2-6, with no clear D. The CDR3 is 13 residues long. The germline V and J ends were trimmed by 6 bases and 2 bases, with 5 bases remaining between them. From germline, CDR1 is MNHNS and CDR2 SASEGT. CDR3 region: CASSLTGANVLTF. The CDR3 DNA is TGTGCCAGCAGCCTAACTGGGGCCAACGTCCTGACTTTC.

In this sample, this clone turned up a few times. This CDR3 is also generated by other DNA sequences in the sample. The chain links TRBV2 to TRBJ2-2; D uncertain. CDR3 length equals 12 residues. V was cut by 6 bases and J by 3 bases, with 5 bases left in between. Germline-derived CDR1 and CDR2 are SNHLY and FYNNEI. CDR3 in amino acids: CASRPYTGELFF. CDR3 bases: TGTGCCAGCAGGCCCTACACCGGGGAGCTGTTTTTT.

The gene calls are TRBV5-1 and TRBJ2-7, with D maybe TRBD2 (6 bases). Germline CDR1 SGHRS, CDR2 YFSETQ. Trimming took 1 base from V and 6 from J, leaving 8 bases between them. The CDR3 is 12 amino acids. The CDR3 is CASSLLGGEQYF. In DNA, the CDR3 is TGCGCCAGCAGCTTGTTGGGAGGCGAGCAGTACTTC.

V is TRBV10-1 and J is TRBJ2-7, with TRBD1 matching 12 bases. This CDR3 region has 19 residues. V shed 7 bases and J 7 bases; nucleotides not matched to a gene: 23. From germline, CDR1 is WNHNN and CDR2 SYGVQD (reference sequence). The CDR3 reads CASTPIPGQGAIPKREQYF. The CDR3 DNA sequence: TGCGCCAGCACCCCCATCCCGGGACAGGGGGCAATCCCTAAGCGTGAGCAGTACTTC.

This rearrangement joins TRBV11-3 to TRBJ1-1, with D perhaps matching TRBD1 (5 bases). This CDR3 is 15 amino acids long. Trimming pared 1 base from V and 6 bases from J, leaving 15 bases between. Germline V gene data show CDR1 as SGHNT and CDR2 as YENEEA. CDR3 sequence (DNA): TGTGCCAGCAGCTTAGGCGGTGGGGGGGACCCTGAAGCTTTCTTT. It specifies CASSLGGGGDPEAFF.

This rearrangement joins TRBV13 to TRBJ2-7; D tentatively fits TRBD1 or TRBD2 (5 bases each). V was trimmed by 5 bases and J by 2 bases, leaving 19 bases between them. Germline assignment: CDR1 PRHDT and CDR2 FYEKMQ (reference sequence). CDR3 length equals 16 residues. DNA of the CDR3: TGTGCCAGCAGCACAAAGGGACCAAGGAGCGCCTACGAGCAGTACTTC. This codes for CASSTKGPRSAYEQYF.

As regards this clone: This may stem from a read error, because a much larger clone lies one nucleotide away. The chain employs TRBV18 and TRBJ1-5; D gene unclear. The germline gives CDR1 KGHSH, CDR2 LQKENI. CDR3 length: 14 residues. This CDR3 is CASSEAYSDQPQHF. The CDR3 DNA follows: TGTGCCAGCTCAGAGGCCTATAGCGATCAGCCCCAGCATTTT.

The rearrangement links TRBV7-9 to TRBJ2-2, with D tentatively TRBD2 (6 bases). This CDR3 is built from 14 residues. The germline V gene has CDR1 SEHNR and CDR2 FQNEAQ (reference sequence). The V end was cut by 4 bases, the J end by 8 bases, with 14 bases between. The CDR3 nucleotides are TGTGCCAGCAGCTCGGACTATCGGGGAGGGGAGCTGTTTTTT. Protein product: CASSSDYRGGELFF.

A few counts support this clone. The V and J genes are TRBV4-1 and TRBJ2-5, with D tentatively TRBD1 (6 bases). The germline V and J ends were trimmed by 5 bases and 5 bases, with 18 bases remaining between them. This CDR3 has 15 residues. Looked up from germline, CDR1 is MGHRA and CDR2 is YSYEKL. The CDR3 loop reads CASSLSLGQWETQYF. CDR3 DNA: TGCGCCAGCAGCTTGAGTCTGGGACAATGGGAGACCCAGTACTTC.

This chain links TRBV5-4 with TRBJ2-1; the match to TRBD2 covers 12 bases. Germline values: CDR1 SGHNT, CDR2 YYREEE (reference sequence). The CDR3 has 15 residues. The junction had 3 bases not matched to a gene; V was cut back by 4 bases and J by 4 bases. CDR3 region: CASSQTSGRYNEQFF. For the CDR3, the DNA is TGTGCCAGCAGCCAGACTAGCGGGAGATACAATGAGCAGTTCTTC. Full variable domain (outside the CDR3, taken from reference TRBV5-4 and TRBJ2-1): ETGVTQSPTHLIKTRGQQVTLRCSSQSGHNTVSWYQQALGQGPQFIFQYYREEENGRGNFPPRFSGLQFPNYSSELNVNALELDDSALYLCASSQTSGRYNEQFFGPGTRLTVL.

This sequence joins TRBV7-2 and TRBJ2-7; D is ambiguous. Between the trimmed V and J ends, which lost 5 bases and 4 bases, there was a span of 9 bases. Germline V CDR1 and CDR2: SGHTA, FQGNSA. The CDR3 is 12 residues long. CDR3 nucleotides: TGTGCCAGCAGCCCCGAGGCTTACGAGCAGTACTTC. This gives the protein CASSPEAYEQYF.

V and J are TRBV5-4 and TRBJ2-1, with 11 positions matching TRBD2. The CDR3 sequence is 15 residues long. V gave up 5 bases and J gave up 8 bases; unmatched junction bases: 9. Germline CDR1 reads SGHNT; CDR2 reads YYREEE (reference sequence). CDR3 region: CASSAGLAGTYEQFF. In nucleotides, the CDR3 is TGTGCCAGCAGTGCTGGACTAGCGGGCACCTATGAGCAGTTCTTC.

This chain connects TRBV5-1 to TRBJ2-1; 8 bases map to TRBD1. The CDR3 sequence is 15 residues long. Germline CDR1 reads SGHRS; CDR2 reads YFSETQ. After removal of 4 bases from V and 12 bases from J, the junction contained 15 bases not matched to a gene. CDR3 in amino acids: CASSPPGQVRAGQFF. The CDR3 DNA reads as TGCGCCAGCAGCCCTCCGGGACAGGTACGAGCTGGGCAGTTCTTC.

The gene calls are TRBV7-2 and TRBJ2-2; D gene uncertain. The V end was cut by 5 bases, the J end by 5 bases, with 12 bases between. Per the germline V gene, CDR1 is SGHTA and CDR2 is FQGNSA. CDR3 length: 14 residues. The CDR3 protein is CASSRETSTGELFF. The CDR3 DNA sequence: TGTGCCAGCAGCAGAGAAACGAGTACCGGGGAGCTGTTTTTT. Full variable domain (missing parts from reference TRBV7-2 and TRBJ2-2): GAGVSQSPSNKVTEKGKDVELRCDPISGHTALYWYRQSLGQGLEFLIYFQGNSAPDKSGLPSDRFSAERTGGSVSTLTIQRTQQEDSAVYLCASSRETSTGELFFGEGSRLTVL.

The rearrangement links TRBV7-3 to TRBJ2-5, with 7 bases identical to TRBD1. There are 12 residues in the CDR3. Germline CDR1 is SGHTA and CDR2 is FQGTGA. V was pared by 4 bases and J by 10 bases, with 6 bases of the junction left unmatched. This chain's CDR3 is CASSSNTGVQYF. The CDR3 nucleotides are TGTGCCAGCAGCTCAAATACAGGGGTCCAGTACTTC.

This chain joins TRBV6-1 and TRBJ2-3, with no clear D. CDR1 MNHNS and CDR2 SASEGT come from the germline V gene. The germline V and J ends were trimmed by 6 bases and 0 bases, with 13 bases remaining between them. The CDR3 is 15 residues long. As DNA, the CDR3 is TGTGCCAGCAGATATGCGAGTAGTAGCACAGATACGCAGTATTTT. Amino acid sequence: CASRYASSSTDTQYF.

CDR3 in DNA: TGTGCCAGCAGTTTATGGGGAGCGAATACGCAGTATTTT. This codes for CASSLWGANTQYF. This chain uses TRBV27 with TRBJ2-3; a weak D match, TRBD2 (5 bases). Trimming took 1 base from V and 7 from J, leaving 9 bases between them. The length of the CDR3 is 13 residues. Germline CDR1 is MNHEY and CDR2 is SMNVEV (reference sequence).

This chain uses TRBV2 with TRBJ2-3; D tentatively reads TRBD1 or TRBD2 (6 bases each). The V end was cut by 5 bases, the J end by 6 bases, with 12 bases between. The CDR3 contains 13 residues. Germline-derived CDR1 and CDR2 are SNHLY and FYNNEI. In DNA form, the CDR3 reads TGTGCCAGCAGTACCACAGGGAGGGATACGCAGTATTTT. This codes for CASSTTGRDTQYF.

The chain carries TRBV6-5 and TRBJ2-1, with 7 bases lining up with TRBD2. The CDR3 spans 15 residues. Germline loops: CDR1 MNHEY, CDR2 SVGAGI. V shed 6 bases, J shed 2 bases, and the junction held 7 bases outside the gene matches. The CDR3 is CASRREKRAYNEQFF. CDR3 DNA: TGTGCCAGCAGGCGGGAGAAACGGGCCTACAATGAGCAGTTCTTC.

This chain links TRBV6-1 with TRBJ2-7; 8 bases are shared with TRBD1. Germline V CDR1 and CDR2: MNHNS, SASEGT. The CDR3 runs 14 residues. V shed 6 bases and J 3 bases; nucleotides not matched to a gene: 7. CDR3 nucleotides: TGTGCCAGCAGGGGGACAGGACGTCTCTACGAGCAGTACTTC. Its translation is CASRGTGRLYEQYF.

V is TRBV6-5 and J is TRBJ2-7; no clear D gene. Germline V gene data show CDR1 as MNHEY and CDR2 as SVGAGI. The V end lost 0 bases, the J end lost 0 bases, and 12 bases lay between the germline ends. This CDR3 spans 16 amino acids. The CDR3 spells CASSYSRTASSYEQYF. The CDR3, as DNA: TGTGCCAGCAGTTACTCACGGACGGCCAGCTCCTACGAGCAGTACTTC.

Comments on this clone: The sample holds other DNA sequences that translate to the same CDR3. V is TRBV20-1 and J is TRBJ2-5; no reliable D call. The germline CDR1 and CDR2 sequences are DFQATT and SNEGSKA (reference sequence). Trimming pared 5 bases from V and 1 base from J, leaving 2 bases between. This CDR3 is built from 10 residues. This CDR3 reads CSALQETQYF. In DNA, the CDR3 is TGCAGTGCTCTCCAAGAGACCCAGTACTTC.